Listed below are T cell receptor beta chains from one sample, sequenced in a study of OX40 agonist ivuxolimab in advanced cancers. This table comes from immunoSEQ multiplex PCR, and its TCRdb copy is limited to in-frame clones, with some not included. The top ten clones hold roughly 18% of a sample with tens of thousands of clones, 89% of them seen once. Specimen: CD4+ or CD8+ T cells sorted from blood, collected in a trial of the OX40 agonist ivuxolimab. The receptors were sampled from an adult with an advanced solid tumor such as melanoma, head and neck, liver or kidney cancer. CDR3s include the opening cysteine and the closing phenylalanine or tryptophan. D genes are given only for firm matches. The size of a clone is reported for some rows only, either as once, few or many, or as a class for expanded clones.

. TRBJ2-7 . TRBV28 CASSFAAGSYEQYF TGTGCCAGCAGTTTCGCGGCAGGCTCCTACGAGCAGTACTTC
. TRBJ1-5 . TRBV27 CASSQDGGNQPQHF TGTGCCAGCAGTCAGGACGGGGGCAATCAGCCCCAGCATTTT
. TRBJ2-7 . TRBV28 CASRTLPSEQYF TGTGCCAGCAGGACCCTACCCTCCGAGCAGTACTTC
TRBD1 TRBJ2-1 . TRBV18 CASSPTGGLYNEQFF TGTGCCAGCTCACCGACAGGGGGCCTCTACAATGAGCAGTTCTTC
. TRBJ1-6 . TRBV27 CASSPTDLVSLHF TGTGCCAGCAGCCCTACCGACCTGGTGTCCCTCCACTTT
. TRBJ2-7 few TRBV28 CASSPTVTSYEQYF TGTGCCAGCAGTCCGACGGTGACCTCCTACGAGCAGTACTTC
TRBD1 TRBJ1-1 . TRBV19 CASSIGTELGAFF TGTGCCAGTAGTATTGGGACAGAGTTGGGAGCTTTCTTT
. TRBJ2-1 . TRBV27 CASSLAPSPYNEQFF TGTGCCAGCAGTTTAGCACCTTCCCCCTACAATGAGCAGTTCTTC
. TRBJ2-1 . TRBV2 CASSDSNEQFF TGTGCCAGCAGTGATAGCAATGAGCAGTTCTTC
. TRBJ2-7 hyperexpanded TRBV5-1 CASSSSMGQGYEQYF TGCGCCAGCAGCTCGAGTATGGGGCAGGGCTACGAGCAGTACTTC
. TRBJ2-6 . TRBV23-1 CASSIRDTQQSRANVLTF TGCGCCAGCAGTATCAGGGATACGCAACAAAGTCGGGCCAACGTCCTGACTTTC
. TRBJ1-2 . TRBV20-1 CSASSDYGYTF TGCAGTGCCTCCTCCGACTATGGCTACACCTTC
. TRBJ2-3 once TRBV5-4 CASSSEGHLPDTDTQYF TGTGCCAGCAGCTCAGAGGGACACCTGCCGGACACAGATACGCAGTATTTT
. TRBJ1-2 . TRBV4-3 CASSQEQALIGYTF TGCGCCAGCAGCCAAGAACAGGCCTTGATTGGCTACACCTTC
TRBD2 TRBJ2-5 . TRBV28 CASSLAGTSIRETQYF TGTGCCAGCAGTTTAGCCGGGACTAGCATTCGCGAGACCCAGTACTTC
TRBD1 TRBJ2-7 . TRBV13 CASSHRGLGLWEQYF TGTGCCAGCAGCCACAGGGGTCTCGGGCTTTGGGAGCAGTACTTC
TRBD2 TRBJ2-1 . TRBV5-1 CASSLSSGGTYNEQFF TGCGCCAGCAGCTTATCTAGCGGGGGGACCTACAATGAGCAGTTCTTC
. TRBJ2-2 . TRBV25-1 CASSGNTGELFF TGTGCCAGCAGTGGGAACACCGGGGAGCTGTTTTTT
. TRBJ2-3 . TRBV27 CASSFAGFTDTQYF TGTGCCAGCAGTTTTGCGGGTTTCACAGATACGCAGTATTTT
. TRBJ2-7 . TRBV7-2 CASSHNPPGVEGPSEQYF TGTGCCAGCAGCCATAATCCCCCTGGAGTGGAAGGGCCCTCCGAGCAGTACTTC
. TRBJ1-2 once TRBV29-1 CSVTTDNYGYTF TGCAGCGTTACGACAGATAACTATGGCTACACCTTC
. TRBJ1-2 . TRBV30 CAWSVRLEGTRYYGYTF TGTGCCTGGAGTGTTCGGTTAGAGGGCACACGGTACTATGGCTACACCTTC
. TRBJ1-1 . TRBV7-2 CASSLAYGPGAFF TGTGCCAGCAGCTTAGCGTACGGACCGGGAGCTTTCTTT
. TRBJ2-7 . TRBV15 CATSSGGETYEQYF TGTGCCACCAGCAGTGGGGGCGAGACCTACGAGCAGTACTTC
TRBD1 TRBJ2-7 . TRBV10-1 CASSDRDRAYEQYF TGCGCCAGCAGTGACAGGGACAGAGCCTACGAGCAGTACTTC
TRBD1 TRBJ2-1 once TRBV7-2 CASSLLGQAGENEQFF TGTGCCAGCAGCTTACTGGGACAGGCAGGCGAGAATGAGCAGTTCTTC
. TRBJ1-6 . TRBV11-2 CASSLQGSSSPLHF TGTGCCAGCAGCTTACAGGGGTCGAGTTCACCCCTCCACTTT
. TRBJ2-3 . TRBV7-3 CASSLGTSRTDTQYF TGTGCCAGCAGCTTAGGAACTAGCAGGACAGATACGCAGTATTTT
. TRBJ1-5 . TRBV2 CASSEGWGQPQHF TGTGCCAGCAGTGAAGGATGGGGGCAGCCCCAGCATTTT
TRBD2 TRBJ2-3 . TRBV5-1 CASSWTSGSPSTDTQYF TGCGCCAGCAGCTGGACTAGCGGTTCTCCTAGCACAGATACGCAGTATTTT
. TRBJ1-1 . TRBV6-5 CASSYQGSTEAFF TGTGCCAGCAGTTACCAGGGAAGCACTGAAGCTTTCTTT